One sample yielded the 8 T cell receptor beta chains listed below, sequenced in a study of T cell repertoires in cytomegalovirus infection. Their antigen targets remain unknown. TCRdb re-called the reads with MiXCR, one entry per CDR3 protein. Here the sample spans around 770,000 distinct CDR3 sequences, roughly 29% being singletons. The sample in question was cultured CD8+ T cells from PBMCs, obtained from culture after CMV antigen stimulation. The receptors originated from a human donor in good health (CMV status not recorded). Some clones in this sample may be carry-over from other donors' samples.

A few counts support this clonotype. The chain is built from TRBV6-5 and TRBJ1-5; 8 nucleotides line up with TRBD1. Germline V gene data show CDR1 as MNHEY and CDR2 as SVGAGI. This CDR3 is 15 amino acids long. The V gene end was trimmed by 6 bases and the J gene end by 1 base; junction bases not matched to a gene: 5. DNA for the CDR3: TGTGCCAGCAGGGAGGGACAGGTGAGCAATCAGCCCCAGCATTTT. This codes for CASREGQVSNQPQHF.

The chain is built from TRBV27 and TRBJ2-3; TRBD1 matches 8 bases. V lost 2 bases and J lost 4; bases outside the gene matches: 11. Germline V gene lookup returns CDR1 MNHEY and CDR2 SMNVEV (reference sequence). This CDR3 is built from 17 residues. The CDR3 loop is CASSLVTVTGVSDTQYF. The CDR3, as DNA: TGTGCCAGCAGTTTAGTCACAGTGACAGGGGTTTCAGATACGCAGTATTTT.

V gene TRBV20-1 combines with J gene TRBJ2-5, with 10 bases that match TRBD2. This CDR3 spans 15 amino acids. Germline V gives CDR1 DFQATT, CDR2 SNEGSKA (reference sequence). Unmatched junction bases numbered 4, after V lost 0 bases and J lost 3 bases. CDR3 loop: CSARDNTSGEETQYF. The CDR3 nucleotides read TGCAGTGCTAGAGATAATACTAGCGGGGAAGAGACCCAGTACTTC.

This chain uses TRBV14 with TRBJ1-1, with unresolved D. Germline CDR1 SGHDN, CDR2 FVKESK. The V end was cut by 4 bases, the J end by 4 bases, with 10 bases between. The CDR3 spans 13 residues. CDR3 nucleotide sequence: TGTGCCAGCAGCCCGGAGATTGGCACTGAAGCTTTCTTT. Translated: CASSPEIGTEAFF.

The rearrangement links TRBV7-9 to TRBJ2-3, with TRBD1 matching 12 bases. This CDR3 comprises 17 residues. V was clipped by 6 bases and J by 1 base; unmatched bases: 8. Germline assignment: CDR1 SEHNR and CDR2 FQNEAQ (reference sequence). CDR3 nucleotides: TGTGCCAGCAGTTACTTAGGGGACAGGGGGCGCACAGATACGCAGTATTTT. The encoded protein is CASSYLGDRGRTDTQYF.

Notes on this clonotype: This may be a read error: a much more frequent sequence differs by one nucleotide. The chain links TRBV28 to TRBJ2-5; possible D gene TRBD1, 6 bases. The germline V and J ends were trimmed by 5 bases and 5 bases, with 15 bases remaining between them. Germline V gene data show CDR1 as MDHEN and CDR2 as SYDVKM. The CDR3 runs 14 residues. CDR3 region: CASSVSRGRETQYF. The CDR3 DNA reads TGTGCCAGCAGTGTATCCAGGGGAAGGGAGACCCAGTACTTC.

The chain combines TRBV12-3 or TRBV12-4 with TRBJ2-2; TRBD2 agrees at 7 bases. The V segment lost 3 bases and the J segment 3 bases; nucleotides outside the gene matches: 7. The CDR3 consists of 16 residues. The CDR3 nucleotides read TGTGCCAGCAGTTTGATTGGGGGGGGTGACACCGGGGAGCTGTTTTTT. It encodes CASSLIGGGDTGELFF.

This chain links TRBV6-5 with TRBJ2-2; tentatively, D is TRBD1 (5 bases). The germline V and J ends were trimmed by 2 bases and 5 bases, with 12 bases remaining between them. CDR1 is MNHEY and CDR2 is SVGAGI in the germline V gene. This CDR3 has 15 amino acids. In nucleotides, the CDR3 is TGTGCCAGCAGTTACGACAGCTCCGGGACCGGGGAGCTGTTTTTT. Residues: CASSYDSSGTGELFF.